Shown below are 9 T cell receptor beta chains from a single sample sequenced in a study of cytomegalovirus exposure and HLA in healthy donors listed by TCRdb under 2017. To prepare the library, the immunoSEQ multiplex PCR assay was applied. A mixture of 60 forward primers for TCR Vbeta segments and 13 reverse primers for TCR Jbeta segments was used in the multiplex PCR. TCRdb obtained this table from immuneACCESS and retained in-frame rearrangements with V and J assigned. These tables miss some clones; where compared with another copy, unresolved V genes account for less than half of the shortfall, and the remainder is unexplained. This sample lists about 160,000 clones; about 65% were detected once. The top ten hold around 4.3% of the sample. The specimen sequenced was PBMCs. The receptors derive from a woman aged 18-29 years in good health and CMV-seropositive.

This clone was observed a single time. The V call is TRBV15, the J call TRBJ1-3, with D possibly TRBD1 on 6 matching bases. CDR3 size: 15 residues. V was shortened by 0 bases and J by 8 bases, with 14 bases between the two germline ends. From germline, CDR1 is LNHNV and CDR2 YYDKDF (reference sequence). Here the CDR3 DNA reads TGTGCCACCAGCAGAGACAGGGGTGGGATCGACACCATATATTTT. Translated, it gives CATSRDRGGIDTIYF.

This clone was counted once. V and J are TRBV9 and TRBJ2-3; D uncertain. Germline CDR1 reads SGDLS; CDR2 reads YYNGEE. The CDR3 length is 14 residues. V lost 2 bases, J lost 2 bases, and 9 bases lay in between. CDR3 loop: CASSVGPNTDTQYF. CDR3 nucleotide sequence: TGTGCCAGCAGCGTTGGGCCTAACACAGATACGCAGTATTTT.

V and J are TRBV7-2 and TRBJ1-2; D gene ambiguous. The germline V and J ends were trimmed by 10 bases and 1 base, with 19 bases remaining between them. Per the germline V gene, CDR1 is SGHTA and CDR2 is FQGNSA. The CDR3 is made up of 15 amino acids. For the CDR3, the DNA is TGTGCCACCCGGGGTGGAGGGCGAATTAACTATGGCTACACCTTC. Its protein is CATRGGGRINYGYTF.

The chain joins TRBV15 to TRBJ1-4; possibly TRBD1 for D (5 bases). This CDR3 region has 14 residues. Germline CDR1 LNHNV, CDR2 YYDKDF (reference sequence). Trimming pared 0 bases from V and 11 bases from J, leaving 13 bases between. CDR3: CATSRERGSGKLFF. CDR3 bases: TGTGCCACCAGCAGAGAACGGGGGTCCGGGAAACTGTTTTTT.

There are a few counts of this clone. The rearrangement links TRBV2 to TRBJ1-4, with 7 bases that match TRBD1. Germline lookup yields CDR1 SNHLY and CDR2 FYNNEI. Losses at the gene ends were 4 bases for V and 4 bases for J; bases not matched to a gene: 6. The CDR3 is 15 residues long. Here the CDR3 DNA reads TGTGCCAGCAGTGTACCGGGACAGCGTAATGAAAAACTGTTTTTT. As protein: CASSVPGQRNEKLFF.

The J gene is TRBJ1-5, the V gene TRBV15, with 8 bases that match TRBD1. Germline CDR1 LNHNV, CDR2 YYDKDF (reference sequence). J gave up 3 bases and V 5 bases, and 6 bases lay outside the gene matches. The CDR3 length is 15 residues. CDR3 protein: CATSYADRDNQPQHF. The CDR3 DNA follows: TGTGCCACCAGCTATGCGGACAGGGACAATCAGCCCCAGCATTTT.

The gene calls are TRBV28 and TRBJ2-3; perhaps TRBD1 as D (5 bases). The CDR3 has 16 residues. V lost 6 bases and J 2 bases, leaving 18 bases between the germline ends. Germline V lookup: CDR1 MDHEN, CDR2 SYDVKM. The CDR3 loop is CASSLYRQFTTDTQYF. The CDR3 bases are TGTGCCAGCAGCCTGTACCGACAGTTTACCACAGATACGCAGTATTTT.

Here the CDR3 DNA reads TGTGCCAGCAGCGAACTCTATGAGCAGTTCTTC. Its protein is CASSELYEQFF. The chain recombines TRBV7-6 with TRBJ2-1; D is ambiguous. CDR3 length equals 11 residues. Germline V gives CDR1 SGHVS, CDR2 FNYEAQ. V shed 5 bases and J shed 8 bases, with 7 bases lying between them.

The J gene is TRBJ2-7, the V gene TRBV7-6, with 10 bases aligning to TRBD2. This CDR3 is built from 13 residues. The ends lost 4 bases at V and 7 bases at J; junction bases unmatched: 4. Looked up from germline, CDR1 is SGHVS and CDR2 is FNYEAQ. CDR3 DNA: TGTGCCAGCAGCTCAGGGACTAGCGATGAGCAGTACTTC. The encoded protein is CASSSGTSDEQYF. The full variable domain, its missing parts supplied by reference TRBV7-6 and TRBJ2-7, is GAGVSQSPRYKVTKRGQDVALRCDPISGHVSLYWYRQALGQGPEFLTYFNYEAQQDKSGLPNDRFSAERPEGSISTLTIQRTEQRDSAMYRCASSSGTSDEQYFGPGTRLTVT.